This entry lists 21 T cell receptor beta chains sequenced from one sample in a study of vaccination and CD4 T cells after COVID-19. Sequenced with the Oncomine TCR Beta short-read assay was DNA taken from cultured CD4+ T cells. TCRdb reanalysed the PCR reads using MiXCR and keeps one entry per CDR3 protein. The sample includes about 23,000 distinct CDR3 sequences, 35% of them seen just once. These receptors lack a known antigen. As for time point: late sampling 161 to 241 days after vaccination in a few convalescent patients. As for treatment: roughly 11-day PBMC culture with coronavirus spike peptide pools or control peptides (ViraFEST assay). This specimen consisted of CD4+ T cells from blood, cultured in vitro, obtained about 7 months after SARS-CoV-2 vaccination. These TCRs come from a human donor who had recovered from COVID-19.

The chain is built from TRBV28 and TRBJ2-7; D is uncertain. Germline CDR1 is MDHEN and CDR2 is SYDVKM. Trimming cost V 8 bases and J 6 bases, with 14 bases left between them. CDR3 length: 12 amino acids. CDR3 region: CASFGNKAEQYF. The CDR3 region has the DNA TGTGCCAGCTTTGGAAACAAGGCCGAGCAGTACTTC. Based on the CDR3 plus reference TRBV28 and TRBJ2-7, the full variable domain is DVKVTQSSRYLVKRTGEKVFLECVQDMDHENMFWYRQDPGLGLRLIYFSYDVKMKEKGDIPEGYSVSREKKERFSLILESASTNQTSMYLCASFGNKAEQYFGPGTRLTVT.

This clonotype was seen a handful of times. The rearrangement joins TRBV21-1 to TRBJ1-5. TRBV21-1 is designated a pseudogene. The CDR3 spans 10 residues. CDR3 DNA sequence: TGTGCCAGCAGCAAAGGCCCCCAGCATTTT. Translated, it gives CASSKGPQHF.

The chain uses TRBV20-1 and TRBJ1-2; D may be TRBD1 (5 bases). This CDR3 region has 13 residues. V dropped 2 bases and J dropped 8 bases, with 15 bases sitting between them. CDR1 and CDR2 from the germline V gene are DFQATT and SNEGSKA (reference sequence). The CDR3 DNA is TGCAGTGCTAGACAGATCCAGGGTTACGGCTACACCTTC. Amino acids: CSARQIQGYGYTF.

The chain links TRBV20-1 to TRBJ2-5; D remains unclear. The V end was cut by 0 bases, the J end by 2 bases, with 10 bases between. This CDR3 comprises 14 residues. Germline CDR1 is DFQATT and CDR2 is SNEGSKA (reference sequence). The CDR3 region has the DNA TGCAGTGCTAGAGATTTTCGGAAACAAGAGACCCAGTACTTC. Translated: CSARDFRKQETQYF.

The V gene is TRBV28, the J gene TRBJ2-7; D is undetermined. Germline CDR1 MDHEN, CDR2 SYDVKM. The CDR3 spans 13 residues. V was pared by 2 bases and J by 2 bases, with 7 bases between. The chain's CDR3 is CASSLTNTYEQYF. The CDR3 nucleotides are TGTGCCAGCAGTTTAACCAATACCTACGAGCAGTACTTC. Full variable domain (rest looked up from reference TRBV28 and TRBJ2-7): DVKVTQSSRYLVKRTGEKVFLECVQDMDHENMFWYRQDPGLGLRLIYFSYDVKMKEKGDIPEGYSVSREKKERFSLILESASTNQTSMYLCASSLTNTYEQYFGPGTRLTVT.

This clonotype turned up a few times. The rearrangement links TRBV7-9 to TRBJ2-7; D uncertain. The CDR3 spans 15 residues. Germline V gene data show CDR1 as SEHNR and CDR2 as FQNEAQ (reference sequence). V lost 7 bases and J 0 bases, leaving 16 bases between the germline ends. The chain's CDR3 is CASTLNGLSSYEQYF. In nucleotides, the CDR3 is TGTGCCAGCACCCTAAACGGATTGAGCTCCTACGAGCAGTACTTC.

The genes are TRBV6-2 or TRBV6-3 and TRBJ1-2; maybe TRBD1 (6 bases). The CDR3 spans 15 residues. Germline CDR1 MNHEY, CDR2 SVGEGT. V gave up 2 bases and J gave up 5 bases, with 15 bases separating them. CDR3 nucleotides: TGTGCCAGCAGTTACACAATACAGGGAACATATGGCTACACCTTC. This codes for CASSYTIQGTYGYTF.

This clonotype turned up a few times. The genes are TRBV20-1 and TRBJ1-5; D is unresolved. Deletions cut 1 base from V and 0 bases from J, with 10 bases between. Per germline, CDR1 DFQATT and CDR2 SNEGSKA (reference sequence). The CDR3 has 15 residues. The CDR3 reads CSARVDRFSNQPQHF. CDR3 sequence (DNA): TGCAGTGCTAGAGTAGACCGGTTTAGCAATCAGCCCCAGCATTTT.

This clonotype showed up just a few times. V gene TRBV20-1 combines with J gene TRBJ1-5; TRBD1 matches 9 bases. The CDR3 length is 14 residues. The V gene end was trimmed by 0 bases and the J gene end by 5 bases; junction bases not matched to a gene: 2. Germline CDR1 DFQATT, CDR2 SNEGSKA (reference sequence). Here the CDR3 reads CSAREDRGYQPQHF. The CDR3 nucleotides read TGCAGTGCTAGAGAGGACAGGGGTTATCAGCCCCAGCATTTT.

This sequence joins TRBV10-3 and TRBJ1-5; D call uncertain. Looked up from germline, CDR1 is ENHRY and CDR2 is SYGVKD. This CDR3 region has 13 residues. Trimming removed 1 base at V and 0 bases at J, with 1 base between. CDR3 DNA: TGTGCCATCAGTGAGTATAGCAATCAGCCCCAGCATTTT. As protein: CAISEYSNQPQHF.

The J gene is TRBJ2-5, the V gene TRBV5-1; 9 bases are shared with TRBD2. The junction had 5 bases not matched to a gene; V was cut back by 4 bases and J by 1 base. This CDR3 has 15 amino acids. Germline values: CDR1 SGHRS, CDR2 YFSETQ. The CDR3: CASSPVAGVQETQYF. The CDR3 nucleotides are TGCGCCAGCAGCCCCGTAGCGGGAGTCCAAGAGACCCAGTACTTC.

The gene calls are TRBV7-9 and TRBJ2-1; 7 bases line up with TRBD2. CDR1 is SEHNR and CDR2 is FQNEAQ in the germline V gene (reference sequence). The CDR3 is 15 amino acids. Trimming cost V 1 base and J 4 bases; bases outside gene matches: 4. Here the CDR3 DNA reads TGTGCCAGCAGCTTAGTTGGCGGGAGATACAATGAGCAGTTCTTC. Translating gives CASSLVGGRYNEQFF.

This clonotype appeared a few times. The V and J genes are TRBV7-2 and TRBJ1-5; D gene uncertain. Germline assignment: CDR1 SGHTA and CDR2 FQGNSA. The V end lost 0 bases, the J end lost 7 bases, and 4 bases lay between the germline ends. The CDR3 consists of 12 residues. CDR3 sequence (DNA): TGTGCCAGCAGCTTAGCCCGACAGCCCCAGCATTTT. Amino acid sequence: CASSLARQPQHF. The full variable domain, its missing parts supplied by reference TRBV7-2 and TRBJ1-5, is GAGVSQSPSNKVTEKGKDVELRCDPISGHTALYWYRQSLGQGLEFLIYFQGNSAPDKSGLPSDRFSAERTGGSVSTLTIQRTQQEDSAVYLCASSLARQPQHFGDGTRLSIL.

This clonotype was observed a handful of times. This chain links TRBV7-2 with TRBJ2-3; D gene unclear. V lost 5 bases and J 2 bases, leaving 11 bases between the germline ends. Germline V gives CDR1 SGHTA, CDR2 FQGNSA. This CDR3 region has 14 residues. DNA for the CDR3: TGTGCCAGCAGCCCGAGGATCCTCACAGATACGCAGTATTTT. Translated: CASSPRILTDTQYF.

This clonotype occurred a few times. The V call is TRBV27, the J call TRBJ2-6; D might be TRBD1 or TRBD2, each matching 5 bases. CDR1 and CDR2 from the germline V gene are MNHEY and SMNVEV (reference sequence). The CDR3 is 13 amino acids. Trimming removed 6 bases from V and 5 bases from J, with 8 bases in between. The CDR3 coding sequence is TGTGCCAGCAGAAGGGACCGGGCCAACGTCCTGACTTTC. Encoded protein: CASRRDRANVLTF.

The CDR3 is CASSLGGGSYEQYF. CDR3 coding DNA: TGTGCCAGCAGCCTGGGGGGGGGTTCCTACGAGCAGTACTTC. This chain connects TRBV28 to TRBJ2-7, with 7 positions matching TRBD2. Germline loops: CDR1 MDHEN, CDR2 SYDVKM. This CDR3 spans 14 amino acids. V dropped 6 bases and J dropped 1; count of bases not matched to a gene: 6.

In its sample, this clonotype was seen a few times. The chain recombines TRBV6-2 or TRBV6-3 with TRBJ2-5; D is possibly TRBD1 (6 bases). The CDR3 loop spans 14 amino acids. V was trimmed by 3 bases and J by 3 bases, leaving 11 bases between them. Germline V gives CDR1 MNHEY, CDR2 SVGEGT. CDR3 nucleotides: TGTGCCAGCAGTTATATGCGACAGGAAGAGACCCAGTACTTC. Translating it yields CASSYMRQEETQYF.

This sequence joins TRBV7-2 and TRBJ2-7, with a weak D call TRBD2 (5 bases). Germline V gene lookup returns CDR1 SGHTA and CDR2 FQGNSA. Trimming took off 7 bases at V and 2 bases at J, with 15 bases between the two ends. The CDR3 length is 14 residues. The CDR3 is CASTFRVGTYEQYF. CDR3 coding DNA: TGTGCCAGCACCTTTAGGGTCGGGACCTACGAGCAGTACTTC.

This clonotype was observed a handful of times. This rearrangement joins TRBV27 to TRBJ1-5; D may be TRBD1 (6 bases). With 5 bases removed from V and 5 bases from J, the gap between germline ends came to 16 bases. CDR3 length equals 15 residues. Germline V CDR1 and CDR2: MNHEY, SMNVEV (reference sequence). Here the CDR3 reads CASSLRNREDQPQHF. DNA of the CDR3: TGTGCCAGCAGTCTACGAAACAGGGAGGATCAGCCCCAGCATTTT.

In this sample, this clonotype turned up a few times. The gene calls are TRBV19 and TRBJ2-7; no definite D call. Trimming shortened V by 3 bases and J by 5 bases, and 11 bases separated the two germline ends. Germline CDR1 reads LNHDA; CDR2 reads SQIVND (reference sequence). There are 13 residues in the CDR3. The DNA for the CDR3 is TGTGCCAGTAGTATTGGGCGGAGCCACGAGCAGTACTTC. Its protein product is CASSIGRSHEQYF.

On this clonotype: The junction differs from germline at one of its ends, possibly a read error. In DNA, the CDR3 is TGTGCTACCACTTACAGGGGCCAAGAGACCCAGTACTTC. Protein sequence: CATTYRGQETQYF. The gene calls are TRBV15 and TRBJ2-5; 7 nucleotides match TRBD1. The CDR3 has 13 residues. Germline CDR1 and CDR2: LNHNV and YYDKDF (reference sequence).